A single sample gave rise to the 12 T cell receptor beta chains below, sequenced in a study of post-analysis software for immune sequencing data. Findings of the study overall: There were a few TRBV segments more frequent in patients than controls, and TRBV5-6, TRBV5-1 and TRBV20-1 were among them.

The antigens these receptors bind are not known. TCR beta cDNA libraries had unique molecular identifiers. TCRdb re-called the PCR reads with MiXCR, one entry per CDR3 protein. There are 600,000 to 750,000 distinct CDR3 sequences in the sample; approximately 59% occur only once, and about 11% lies in the top ten. Material: blood. These receptors came from a girl aged 2-10 years with multiple sclerosis.

This chain connects TRBV6-5 to TRBJ2-1; TRBD1 is a possible D gene (6 bases). The CDR3 contains 18 residues. V lost 0 bases, J lost 0 bases, and 15 bases lay in between. In germline, CDR1 is MNHEY, CDR2 SVGAGI. In nucleotides, the CDR3 is TGTGCCAGCAGTTACTCCCAAGAACAGGGAAGCTCCTACAATGAGCAGTTCTTC. It specifies CASSYSQEQGSSYNEQFF.

CDR3 sequence: CASSQDRDYNSPLHF. The CDR3 coding sequence is TGCGCCAGCAGCCAGGACAGAGATTATAATTCACCCCTCCACTTT. This chain links TRBV4-3 with TRBJ1-6; a weak D match, TRBD1 (6 bases). The germline CDR1 and CDR2 sequences are LGHNA and YSLEER. CDR3 length: 15 residues. V was trimmed by 3 bases and J by 4 bases, leaving 10 bases between them.

This chain connects TRBV11-2 to TRBJ2-7; D is unresolved. Trimming took off 5 bases at V and 3 bases at J, with 14 bases between the two ends. CDR1 and CDR2 from the germline V gene are SGHAT and FQNNGV. The CDR3 loop spans 14 amino acids. CDR3 coding DNA: TGTGCCAGCAGCATCGGGTGGGTTAACTACGAGCAGTACTTC. Amino acids: CASSIGWVNYEQYF.

The V call is TRBV20-1, the J call TRBJ2-1, with TRBD2 matching 11 bases. After removal of 1 base from V and 8 bases from J, the junction contained 4 bases not matched to a gene. This CDR3 contains 14 residues. The V gene's germline CDR1 is DFQATT and CDR2 SNEGSKA (reference sequence). CDR3 nucleotides: TGCAGTGCTAGAGTTAGACTAGCGGGACATGAGCAGTTCTTC. Translation gives CSARVRLAGHEQFF.

The V call is TRBV6-2 or TRBV6-3, the J call TRBJ2-3, with TRBD1 matching over 8 bases. This CDR3 has 14 amino acids. Germline CDR1 and CDR2: MNHEY and SVGEGT. Trimming cost V 9 bases and J 10 bases; bases outside gene matches: 15. The CDR3 DNA reads TGTGCCAGTAGACACCATCGACAGGGGAGGCCGCAGTATTTT. Translating it yields CASRHHRQGRPQYF.

This clonotype was counted a single time. The rearrangement uses TRBV7-2 and TRBJ1-1; TRBD1 matches at 7 bases. There are 16 residues in the CDR3. V lost 2 bases to trimming and J lost 4 bases; unmatched junction nucleotides: 10. Germline V gives CDR1 SGHTA, CDR2 FQGNSA. The CDR3 loop reads CASSLFGSGGGTEAFF. The CDR3 region has the DNA TGTGCCAGCAGCTTATTCGGGTCAGGGGGTGGCACTGAAGCTTTCTTT.

V gene TRBV5-1 combines with J gene TRBJ2-1, with TRBD1 matching 10 bases. The V segment lost 4 bases and the J segment 14 bases; nucleotides outside the gene matches: 15. The germline V gene has CDR1 SGHRS and CDR2 YFSETQ. The CDR3 contains 15 residues. CDR3 region: CASSPGGEAGQGKFF. CDR3 coding DNA: TGCGCCAGCAGCCCCGGGGGGGAAGCGGGACAGGGGAAGTTCTTC.

The J gene is TRBJ2-7, the V gene TRBV5-1, with unresolved D. The CDR3 sequence is 15 residues long. Germline values: CDR1 SGHRS, CDR2 YFSETQ. V lost 3 bases to trimming and J lost 0 bases, with 13 bases between them. In DNA, the CDR3 is TGCGCCAGCAGCTCCCTGTCGACATACTCCTACGAGCAGTACTTC. It codes for CASSSLSTYSYEQYF.

The CDR3 DNA reads TGTGCCAGCAGCGCCCGTTACAATGAGCAGTTCTTC. This translates into CASSARYNEQFF. V and J are TRBV5-8 and TRBJ2-1, with D unresolved. Germline-derived CDR1 and CDR2 are SGHTS and YDEGEE. The V end lost 4 bases, the J end lost 4 bases, and 6 bases lay between the germline ends. The CDR3 spans 12 residues. The full variable domain, in which reference TRBV5-8 and TRBJ2-1 provide the parts outside the CDR3, is EAGVTQSPTHLIKTRGQQATLRCSPISGHTSVYWYQQALGLGLQFLLWYDEGEERNRGNFPPRFSGRQFPNYSSELNVNALELEDSALYLCASSARYNEQFFGPGTRLTVL.

The chain has TRBV6-1 and TRBJ2-7; D assignment may be TRBD1 or TRBD2 (5 bases each). The germline V and J ends were trimmed by 5 bases and 7 bases, with 24 bases remaining between them. CDR1 is MNHNS, CDR2 SASEGT, per germline. The CDR3 totals 16 residues. Here the CDR3 DNA reads TGTGCCAGCAGTCCGCAAACCGGGACCGAGTATCGGGAGCAGTACTTC. It specifies CASSPQTGTEYREQYF.

This chain connects TRBV4-3 to TRBJ1-3, with D perhaps TRBD1 (5 bases). The CDR3 has 17 residues. The V end lost 3 bases, the J end lost 1 base, and 16 bases lay between the germline ends. Germline loops: CDR1 LGHNA, CDR2 YSLEER. CDR3: CASSHGRGEGSGNTIYF. The CDR3 nucleotides are TGCGCCAGCAGCCACGGACGAGGGGAAGGGTCTGGAAACACCATATATTTT.

V usage is TRBV6-6 and J usage is TRBJ1-2; D possibly corresponds to TRBD1 (6 bases). Looked up from germline, CDR1 is MNHNY and CDR2 is SVGAGI (reference sequence). This CDR3 is built from 14 residues. Trimming shortened V by 8 bases and J by 6 bases, and 19 bases separated the two germline ends. The CDR3 nucleotides read TGTGCCAGCCATAGTGGGGGCAGGGTTCATGGCTACACCTTC. Protein product: CASHSGGRVHGYTF.